A single sample is the source of the 27 T cell receptor beta chains below, sequenced in a study of OX40 agonist ivuxolimab in advanced cancers. Using immunoSEQ multiplex PCR, the repertoire was profiled, and TCRdb retains in-frame clones only, with some absent. The table includes more than 70,000 clones, around 86% detected once. Specimen: CD4+ or CD8+ T cells sorted from blood, collected in a trial of the OX40 agonist ivuxolimab. These receptor sequences come from an adult with an advanced solid tumor such as melanoma, head and neck, liver or kidney cancer.

V gene TRBV9 combines with J gene TRBJ2-1; D ambiguous. Germline-derived CDR1 and CDR2 are SGDLS and YYNGEE. Trimming pared 4 bases from V and 7 bases from J, leaving 6 bases between. This CDR3 is built from 11 residues. CDR3 region: CASSRVNEQFF. CDR3 sequence (DNA): TGTGCCAGCAGCAGGGTTAATGAGCAGTTCTTC.

This chain joins TRBV6-1 and TRBJ1-5; no clear D gene. Germline V gene sequence: CDR1 MNHNS, CDR2 SASEGT. This CDR3 has 15 residues. V lost 6 bases and J lost 9, with 21 bases in between. In DNA form, the CDR3 reads TGTGCCAGCAGAACGTTGACCAACCGCGCAAGGCCCCAGCATTTT. Translation gives CASRTLTNRARPQHF.

The chain joins TRBV4-3 to TRBJ2-7; D call uncertain. V lost 0 bases to trimming and J lost 2 bases, with 11 bases between them. The CDR3 spans 15 residues. Germline CDR1 is LGHNA and CDR2 is YSLEER. For the CDR3, the DNA is TGCGCCAGCAGCCAAGATCAACAGATAACCTACGAGCAGTACTTC. Translated, it gives CASSQDQQITYEQYF.

In its sample, this clone was seen once. CDR3 residues: CASSLAAGVGQETQYF. CDR3 nucleotides: TGCGCCAGCAGCTTGGCCGCGGGGGTAGGGCAAGAGACCCAGTACTTC. The chain combines TRBV5-1 with TRBJ2-5; 7 bases align to TRBD2. The germline gives CDR1 SGHRS, CDR2 YFSETQ. The CDR3 sequence is 16 residues long. The J segment lost 2 bases and the V segment lost 0 bases, leaving 7 bases of the junction unmatched.

The chain couples TRBV2 to TRBJ1-5; D might be TRBD1 (5 bases). This CDR3 is 15 amino acids long. Germline CDR1 is SNHLY and CDR2 is FYNNEI. V lost 2 bases to trimming and J lost 6 bases, with 14 bases between them. The CDR3 sequence: CASSETVGRGQPQHF. For the CDR3, the DNA is TGTGCCAGCAGTGAAACAGTAGGGAGGGGTCAGCCCCAGCATTTT.

This clone was seen only once. This sequence joins TRBV19 and TRBJ2-1, with unresolved D. From germline, CDR1 is LNHDA and CDR2 SQIVND (reference sequence). V lost 1 base and J 3 bases, leaving 13 bases between the germline ends. The CDR3 is 16 residues long. The CDR3 nucleotides read TGTGCCAGTAGTATAGTGGTGGCCCAGATCTACAATGAGCAGTTCTTC. This codes for CASSIVVAQIYNEQFF.

CDR3 nucleotide sequence: TGTGCCTGGAGTGTTCAGGTTGAAGCTTTCTTT. Translated, it gives CAWSVQVEAFF. The J gene is TRBJ1-1, the V gene TRBV30; D unclear. Trimming took off 0 bases at V and 7 bases at J, with 6 bases between the two ends. The length of the CDR3 is 11 residues. Germline V lookup: CDR1 GTSNPN, CDR2 SVGIG (reference sequence).

This chain connects TRBV28 to TRBJ1-2, with D tentatively TRBD1 (6 bases). The CDR3 spans 15 residues. V was trimmed by 5 bases and J by 3 bases, leaving 16 bases between them. Germline CDR1 is MDHEN and CDR2 is SYDVKM. This CDR3 is CASSPGGEGDYGYTF. The CDR3 DNA reads TGTGCCAGCAGTCCGGGGGGTGAGGGGGACTATGGCTACACCTTC.

This clone was detected once. V usage is TRBV28 and J usage is TRBJ1-2; TRBD1 matches at 11 bases. Per germline, CDR1 MDHEN and CDR2 SYDVKM. After removal of 4 bases from V and 8 bases from J, the junction contained 9 bases not matched to a gene. This CDR3 has 15 amino acids. DNA of the CDR3: TGTGCCAGCAGTTCCACCGGGACAGGGGGGGGAGGCTACACCTTC. Translation: CASSSTGTGGGGYTF.

The chain joins TRBV28 to TRBJ1-5; D not certain. V dropped 7 bases and J dropped 1 base, with 11 bases sitting between them. CDR3 length equals 14 residues. Germline CDR1 and CDR2: MDHEN and SYDVKM. The CDR3: CASIRSGSNQPQHF. As DNA, the CDR3 is TGTGCCAGCATCCGTTCGGGAAGCAATCAGCCCCAGCATTTT.

The rearrangement uses TRBV7-9 and TRBJ2-7; D unclear. V lost 4 bases and J lost 0, with 10 bases in between. There are 14 residues in the CDR3. CDR1 is SEHNR, CDR2 FQNEAQ, per germline (reference sequence). This chain's CDR3 is CASSYTQTSYEQYF. CDR3 DNA: TGTGCCAGCAGCTACACACAGACCTCCTACGAGCAGTACTTC.

The gene calls are TRBV19 and TRBJ1-5; no reliable D call. Germline V CDR1 and CDR2: LNHDA, SQIVND (reference sequence). CDR3 length: 15 residues. V was cut by 4 bases and J by 2 bases, with 12 bases left in between. DNA for the CDR3: TGTGCCAGTAGTACGCCCCACGCCGGCAATCAGCCCCAGCATTTT. Protein product: CASSTPHAGNQPQHF.

V and J are TRBV4-3 and TRBJ1-6, with a weak D call TRBD1 (6 bases). This CDR3 has 19 amino acids. With 0 bases removed from V and 0 bases from J, the gap between germline ends came to 15 bases. The germline V gene encodes CDR1 LGHNA and CDR2 YSLEER. The chain's CDR3 is CASSQETITGFSYNSPLHF. DNA of the CDR3: TGCGCCAGCAGCCAAGAGACAATAACAGGGTTCTCCTATAATTCACCCCTCCACTTT.

V usage is TRBV9 and J usage is TRBJ2-1; 8 bases are a match to TRBD1. The germline V gene has CDR1 SGDLS and CDR2 YYNGEE. The CDR3 length is 16 residues. Trimming took 3 bases from V and 5 from J; bases not matched to a gene: 10. The CDR3 DNA is TGTGCCAGCAGCGCCAGGGGGCGGACGGGACACAATGAGCAGTTCTTC. Amino acid sequence: CASSARGRTGHNEQFF. The variable domain in full, completed from reference TRBV9 and TRBJ2-1, reads DSGVTQTPKHLITATGQRVTLRCSPRSGDLSVYWYQQSLDQGLQFLIQYYNGEERAKGNILERFSAQQFPDLHSELNLSSLELGDSALYFCASSARGRTGHNEQFFGPGTRLTVL.

V usage is TRBV10-3 and J usage is TRBJ2-3; 7 nucleotides agree with TRBD2. Germline V gene lookup returns CDR1 ENHRY and CDR2 SYGVKD. V was clipped by 4 bases and J by 1 base; unmatched bases: 5. CDR3 length equals 15 residues. The CDR3 loop is CAISGSSGGTDTQYF. The CDR3 region has the DNA TGTGCCATCAGTGGGTCGAGCGGGGGCACAGATACGCAGTATTTT.

The chain has TRBV7-5 and TRBJ1-2; the table's D gene call, TRBD1, was not cross checked with the DNA. TRBV7-5 constitutes a pseudogene. The CDR3 is 13 amino acids. DNA for the CDR3: TGTGTCAGAAGCCTCCAGGGGGCGGATGGCTACACCTTC. This codes for CVRSLQGADGYTF.

J is TRBJ1-5 and V is TRBV19, with 8 bases aligning to TRBD1. V was pared by 5 bases and J by 6 bases, with 9 bases of the junction left unmatched. CDR1 is LNHDA and CDR2 is SQIVND in the germline V gene (reference sequence). The CDR3 is 15 residues long. CDR3 nucleotides: TGTGCCAGTAGTTTGGACAGGGAGCAGGGTCAGCCCCAGCATTTT. It encodes CASSLDREQGQPQHF. The full variable domain, in which reference TRBV19 and TRBJ1-5 provide the parts outside the CDR3, is DGGITQSPKYLFRKEGQNVTLSCEQNLNHDAMYWYRQDPGQGLRLIYYSQIVNDFQKGDIAEGYSVSREKKESFPLTVTSAQKNPTAFYLCASSLDREQGQPQHFGDGTRLSIL.

The chain employs TRBV6-1 and TRBJ1-1; 7 bases fit TRBD1. The germline V gene has CDR1 MNHNS and CDR2 SASEGT. The ends lost 2 bases at V and 8 bases at J; junction bases unmatched: 8. CDR3 size: 14 residues. This CDR3 is CASSERGGGLEAFF. The CDR3 DNA sequence: TGTGCCAGCAGTGAAAGGGGAGGGGGCCTCGAAGCTTTCTTT.

This chain connects TRBV19 to TRBJ1-3; 7 nucleotides align to TRBD1. Losses at the gene ends were 5 bases for V and 2 bases for J; bases not matched to a gene: 6. The CDR3 consists of 15 residues. Germline V gives CDR1 LNHDA, CDR2 SQIVND (reference sequence). The CDR3 DNA is TGTGCCAGTAGTGAACCAGGACAGGCTGGAAACACCATATATTTT. Residues: CASSEPGQAGNTIYF.

The chain is built from TRBV5-1 and TRBJ1-1; 10 bases align to TRBD1. The CDR3 extends over 14 amino acids. The V segment lost 6 bases and the J segment 5 bases; nucleotides outside the gene matches: 7. Per the germline V gene, CDR1 is SGHRS and CDR2 is YFSETQ. CDR3 region: CASKPGQGNTEAFF. The CDR3 coding sequence is TGCGCCAGCAAACCGGGACAGGGGAATACTGAAGCTTTCTTT.

This clone was seen only a few times. The chain combines TRBV18 with TRBJ1-2; D is ambiguous. This CDR3 region has 13 residues. V was cut by 3 bases and J by 5 bases, with 10 bases left in between. In germline, CDR1 is KGHSH, CDR2 LQKENI. In DNA, the CDR3 is TGTGCCAGCTCACCGACGACCCCTTATGGCTACACCTTC. Amino acids: CASSPTTPYGYTF.

This chain links TRBV27 with TRBJ1-2, with D unresolved. V dropped 8 bases and J dropped 1 base, with 8 bases sitting between them. Germline V lookup: CDR1 MNHEY, CDR2 SMNVEV (reference sequence). CDR3 size: 12 residues. As DNA, the CDR3 is TGTGCCAGCGTCGACTTTAACTATGGCTACACCTTC. It yields the protein CASVDFNYGYTF.

This clone is a singleton in its sample. The gene calls are TRBV6-5 and TRBJ1-4; 7 nucleotides align to TRBD1. In germline, CDR1 is MNHEY, CDR2 SVGAGI. The V gene end was trimmed by 2 bases and the J gene end by 4 bases; junction bases not matched to a gene: 7. The CDR3 spans 16 residues. The CDR3 nucleotides read TGTGCCAGCAGTTACGACAGGGACGTAGTTAATGAAAAACTGTTTTTT. Residues: CASSYDRDVVNEKLFF.

CDR3 nucleotides: TGTGCCAGCAGCCTATTCACCTTC. Its protein is CASSLFTF. The chain employs TRBV27 and TRBJ1-2; D not resolved. Germline CDR1 MNHEY, CDR2 SMNVEV (reference sequence). The CDR3 loop spans 8 amino acids. V shed 6 bases and J shed 13 bases, with 6 bases lying between them.

This chain joins TRBV7-2 and TRBJ2-3, with D possibly TRBD1 on 6 matching bases. The CDR3 runs 15 residues. Looked up from germline, CDR1 is SGHTA and CDR2 is FQGNSA. V was pared by 2 bases and J by 2 bases, with 11 bases between. CDR3 sequence reads: CASSLRAGDTDTQYF. The CDR3 region has the DNA TGTGCCAGCAGCTTAAGGGCAGGGGACACAGATACGCAGTATTTT.

The table lists this clone with a count of one. V gene TRBV7-3 combines with J gene TRBJ2-3; 8 nucleotides align to TRBD2. From germline, CDR1 is SGHTA and CDR2 FQGTGA. V lost 5 bases, J lost 2 bases, and 6 bases stayed unmatched. This CDR3 has 15 residues. The CDR3 protein is CASSRAGVVTDTQYF. CDR3 DNA sequence: TGTGCCAGCAGCCGAGCGGGGGTCGTCACAGATACGCAGTATTTT.

The V call is TRBV6-1, the J call TRBJ2-1; D is unresolved. This CDR3 region has 14 residues. Trimming took off 5 bases at V and 6 bases at J, with 14 bases between the two ends. The germline gives CDR1 MNHNS, CDR2 SASEGT. The CDR3 nucleotides are TGTGCCAGCAGTTTGGTTCGTGTCCGCAATGAGCAGTTCTTC. Its protein is CASSLVRVRNEQFF.